The 15 T cell receptor beta chains below were found in one sample sequenced in a study of identical twins. TCRdb used MiXCR to reprocess the 5' RACE reads, holding one entry per CDR3 protein. The sample consists of 450,000 to 600,000 distinct CDR3 sequences, 20% to 25% of them appearing once. These same data were also listed under a study on yellow fever vaccine responses in identical twins.

Sequences were obtained from CD4+ T cells sorted from blood. Every receptor here comes from a woman between 18 and 29 years old in good health.

The V gene is TRBV4-1, the J gene TRBJ1-2; D is possibly TRBD1 (5 bases). V lost 1 base and J 7 bases, leaving 13 bases between the germline ends. This CDR3 has 14 amino acids. Germline V lookup: CDR1 MGHRA, CDR2 YSYEKL. As DNA, the CDR3 is TGCGCCAGCAGCCAAGTTGGCCAAGGGGCTGGCTACACCTTC. This gives the protein CASSQVGQGAGYTF.

The V and J genes are TRBV20-1 and TRBJ2-7; 12 bases line up with TRBD2. J was trimmed by 6 bases and V by 3 bases; bases with no gene match: 9. Germline CDR1 DFQATT, CDR2 SNEGSKA (reference sequence). CDR3 length: 15 amino acids. The CDR3 DNA sequence: TGCAGTGCTAGCCCGACTAGCGGGAGCGGTAGCGAGCAGTACTTC. Translated: CSASPTSGSGSEQYF.

The chain uses TRBV6-1 and TRBJ2-7; D might be TRBD2 (5 bases). This CDR3 has 14 amino acids. Trimming cost V 10 bases and J 0 bases, with 16 bases left between them. Germline V CDR1 and CDR2: MNHNS, SASEGT. CDR3 region: CATLRGSSSYEQYV. The CDR3, as DNA: TGTGCCACCCTTCGGGGAAGTAGCTCCTACGAGCAGTACGTC.

This clonotype was seen only a few times. The chain couples TRBV2 to TRBJ1-2; D gene uncertain. Trimming pared 7 bases from V and 1 base from J, leaving 22 bases between. The CDR3 length is 17 residues. Germline loops: CDR1 SNHLY, CDR2 FYNNEI. The DNA of the CDR3 is TGTGCCAGCAACCCCCTTTTGTTGTCAGTTCTTAACTATGGCTACACCTTC. It translates to CASNPLLLSVLNYGYTF. Variable domain in full (rest from reference TRBV2 and TRBJ1-2): EPEVTQTPSHQVTQMGQEVILRCVPISNHLYFYWYRQILGQKVEFLVSFYNNEISEKSEIFDDQFSVERPDGSNFTLKIRSTKLEDSAMYFCASNPLLLSVLNYGYTFGSGTRLTVV.

The chain carries TRBV9 and TRBJ2-4, with TRBD1 identical over 8 bases. Germline V gene data show CDR1 as SGDLS and CDR2 as YYNGEE. CDR3 length: 14 amino acids. V lost 0 bases to trimming and J lost 7 bases; unmatched junction nucleotides: 3. CDR3 nucleotides: TGTGCCAGCAGCGTAGGACAGGGGACGAACATTCAGTACTTC. Protein sequence: CASSVGQGTNIQYF.

This clonotype was seen only a few times. The rearrangement joins TRBV12-3 or TRBV12-4 to TRBJ2-2; a possible D gene is TRBD2 (6 bases). The CDR3 length is 15 residues. V was cut by 11 bases and J by 0 bases, with 16 bases left in between. CDR3 sequence reads: CASRGGNANTGELFF. CDR3 DNA: TGTGCCTCCCGGGGCGGGAATGCGAACACCGGGGAGCTGTTTTTT.

This clonotype was counted only a few times. The chain is built from TRBV12-3 or TRBV12-4 and TRBJ2-7, with TRBD1 identical over 8 bases. The V segment lost 6 bases and the J segment 7 bases; nucleotides outside the gene matches: 8. This CDR3 has 13 amino acids. CDR3 in amino acids: CASRLQGAGEQYF. The CDR3 coding sequence is TGTGCCAGCAGACTCCAGGGGGCGGGGGAGCAGTACTTC.

The rearrangement uses TRBV14 and TRBJ1-2, with D tentatively TRBD1 (5 bases). The CDR3 covers 14 residues. Germline CDR1 is SGHDN and CDR2 is FVKESK. Trimming cost V 0 bases and J 4 bases, with 9 bases left between them. DNA for the CDR3: TGTGCCAGCAGCCAAGAGGGACGGATCTATGGCTACACCTTC. Translating it yields CASSQEGRIYGYTF.

CDR3 DNA sequence: TGCAGTGCTAGAGAAGTAGCGGCCAATGAGCAGTTCTTC. This codes for CSAREVAANEQFF. The chain is built from TRBV20-1 and TRBJ2-1; D may be TRBD2 (6 bases). V was pared by 0 bases and J by 6 bases, with 9 bases between. The CDR3 length is 13 residues. Germline V gene data show CDR1 as DFQATT and CDR2 as SNEGSKA (reference sequence).

In its sample, this clonotype was seen a few times. V is TRBV11-2 and J is TRBJ2-1, with 13 bases identical to TRBD2. This CDR3 is built from 14 residues. CDR1 and CDR2 (germline): SGHAT, FQNNGV. J was trimmed by 8 bases and V by 3 bases; bases with no gene match: 1. CDR3 sequence (DNA): TGTGCCAGCAGCTTGGGACTAGCGGGACATGAGCAGTTCTTC. It yields the protein CASSLGLAGHEQFF.

This chain's CDR3 is CASSLGWVTDTQYF. CDR3 nucleotides: TGTGCCAGCAGCTTAGGTTGGGTCACAGATACGCAGTATTTT. The chain joins TRBV7-2 to TRBJ2-3; D is undetermined. Germline CDR1 SGHTA, CDR2 FQGNSA. CDR3 length equals 14 residues. V shed 1 base and J shed 2 bases, with 7 bases lying between them.

This clonotype was picked up a small number of times. The chain joins TRBV10-2 to TRBJ2-1; D ambiguous. The germline CDR1 and CDR2 sequences are WSHSY and SAAADI. V lost 4 bases to trimming and J lost 10 bases, with 8 bases between them. The length of the CDR3 is 11 residues. The CDR3 DNA sequence: TGCGCCAGCAGTGGTTCCTACGAGCAGTTCTTC. The encoded protein is CASSGSYEQFF.

This clonotype was observed a handful of times. V usage is TRBV28 and J usage is TRBJ2-7, with TRBD1 identical over 9 bases. The germline gives CDR1 MDHEN, CDR2 SYDVKM. V trimming: 5 bases; J trimming: 1 base; junction bases outside the gene matches: 15. The CDR3 sequence is 18 residues long. The CDR3 loop is CASSHGGQGSHKSYEQYF. DNA of the CDR3: TGTGCCAGCAGTCATGGGGGACAGGGAAGTCATAAATCCTACGAGCAGTACTTC.

The chain has TRBV12-3 or TRBV12-4 and TRBJ1-1; 8 bases are a match to TRBD1. V lost 5 bases to trimming and J lost 8 bases; unmatched junction nucleotides: 7. There are 13 residues in the CDR3. CDR3 sequence (DNA): TGTGCCAGCAGTGTCTGGACAGGGAGCGAAGCTTTCTTT. This encodes CASSVWTGSEAFF.

In this sample, this clonotype turned up a few times. The chain joins TRBV5-1 to TRBJ2-7; D might be TRBD1 or TRBD2, each matching 7 bases. In germline, CDR1 is SGHRS, CDR2 YFSETQ. The CDR3 has 13 residues. V lost 3 bases and J lost 3, with 10 bases in between. CDR3 protein: CASSSGGDYEQYF. CDR3 DNA: TGCGCCAGCAGCTCAGGGGGGGACTACGAGCAGTACTTC.